A single sample is the source of the 29 T cell receptor beta chains below, sequenced in a study of T cells after yellow fever vaccination. TCRdb ran MiXCR on the 5' RACE reads and lists one entry per CDR3 protein. The sample holds some 250,000 distinct CDR3 sequences; 3.6% are singletons and the top ten take 15% to 20%. This specimen consisted of PBMCs, obtained 15 days after the yellow fever booster vaccination. The receptors stem from a man between 18 and 35 years old who received the YFV17D yellow fever vaccine.

This clonotype was counted at least ten times. This rearrangement joins TRBV7-3 to TRBJ2-1; 12 bases are a match to TRBD2. CDR3 length: 15 residues. V lost 3 bases to trimming and J lost 4 bases; unmatched junction nucleotides: 1. The germline CDR1 and CDR2 sequences are SGHTA and FQGTGA. The CDR3 nucleotides read TGTGCCAGCAGCTTCACTAGCGGGGGGTACAATGAGCAGTTCTTC. It codes for CASSFTSGGYNEQFF.

At least ten counts were recorded for this clonotype. This rearrangement joins TRBV27 to TRBJ2-5; D is possibly TRBD2 (6 bases). Germline CDR1 is MNHEY and CDR2 is SMNVEV (reference sequence). V was pared by 6 bases and J by 4 bases, with 18 bases between. The CDR3 is 15 residues long. CDR3 amino acids: CASRLTPWGGETQYF. For the CDR3, the DNA is TGTGCCAGCAGGCTAACACCCTGGGGAGGAGAGACCCAGTACTTC.

This clonotype appeared many times. J is TRBJ1-1 and V is TRBV4-1; D might be TRBD1 (6 bases). Per the germline V gene, CDR1 is MGHRA and CDR2 is YSYEKL. Trimming removed 1 base from V and 5 bases from J, with 17 bases in between. The CDR3 length is 16 residues. The CDR3 coding sequence is TGCGCCAGCAGCCAAGCGGGGTGGGGGGCTTTTACTGAAGCTTTCTTT. Translation: CASSQAGWGAFTEAFF.

This clonotype was counted only a few times. The CDR3 DNA follows: TGTGCCAGCAGCTTAACTCCGGGGAGCCTCTACAATGAGCAGTTCTTC. This encodes CASSLTPGSLYNEQFF. The J gene is TRBJ2-1, the V gene TRBV7-3; D perhaps matches TRBD2 (5 bases). CDR1 and CDR2 (germline): SGHTA, FQGTGA. CDR3 length equals 16 residues. Trimming cost V 0 bases and J 3 bases, with 12 bases left between them.

This clonotype was seen many times. The chain employs TRBV18 and TRBJ1-2; 7 bases match TRBD1. The V segment lost 4 bases and the J segment 5 bases; nucleotides outside the gene matches: 13. Germline-derived CDR1 and CDR2 are KGHSH and LQKENI. The CDR3 is 16 amino acids. DNA for the CDR3: TGTGCCAGCTCACTAGCAGGGGGACAGAATACTTATGGCTACACCTTC. Its protein product is CASSLAGGQNTYGYTF.

This clonotype has at least ten counts. The V gene is TRBV20-1, the J gene TRBJ2-5; D not certain. Trimming left V 3 bases short and J 7 bases short, with 15 bases between. Germline V CDR1 and CDR2: DFQATT, SNEGSKA (reference sequence). The CDR3 loop spans 13 amino acids. For the CDR3, the DNA is TGCAGTGCTAGTCCCGGCGATGTGAGGACCCAGTACTTC. Translating it yields CSASPGDVRTQYF.

In its sample, this clonotype was seen many times. A junction boundary mismatches the germline segment, possibly from a read error. The chain combines TRBV7-2 with TRBJ2-7; D perhaps matches TRBD1 (6 bases). This CDR3 has 14 amino acids. CDR1 is SGHTA, CDR2 FQGNSA, per germline. The CDR3 reads CASSLADRSCEQYF. CDR3 DNA sequence: TGTGCCAGCAGCTTAGCCGACAGGTCCTGCGAGCAGTACTTC.

This clonotype was detected ten times or more. This chain links TRBV20-1 with TRBJ1-2, with a tentative D call TRBD1 (6 bases). Trimming removed 8 bases from V and 5 bases from J, with 12 bases in between. This CDR3 region has 11 residues. Germline V CDR1 and CDR2: DFQATT, SNEGSKA (reference sequence). The CDR3 reads CSPRTAYGYTF. DNA for the CDR3: TGCAGTCCGCGGACAGCTTATGGCTACACCTTC.

This clonotype was seen at least ten times. The chain joins TRBV20-1 to TRBJ1-5; TRBD1 agrees at 11 bases. The germline V gene has CDR1 DFQATT and CDR2 SNEGSKA (reference sequence). This CDR3 is built from 15 residues. V was pared by 0 bases and J by 4 bases, with 2 bases of the junction left unmatched. CDR3 region: CSAREGQGANQPQHF. For the CDR3, the DNA is TGCAGTGCTAGAGAAGGACAGGGGGCAAATCAGCCCCAGCATTTT.

This clonotype has a count of ten or more. The rearrangement joins TRBV20-1 to TRBJ1-6; D might be TRBD1 (5 bases). Germline values: CDR1 DFQATT, CDR2 SNEGSKA (reference sequence). This CDR3 is 13 amino acids long. V lost 2 bases, J lost 13 bases, and 15 bases lay in between. CDR3 amino acids: CSARQTPGDPLHF. The CDR3, as DNA: TGCAGTGCTAGACAGACACCGGGGGACCCCCTCCACTTT.

This clonotype was detected many times. This chain links TRBV15 with TRBJ1-2; D not certain. This CDR3 is built from 13 residues. Germline V lookup: CDR1 LNHNV, CDR2 YYDKDF (reference sequence). V lost 4 bases, J lost 2 bases, and 8 bases lay in between. The CDR3: CATSTAENYGYTF. The CDR3 nucleotides are TGTGCCACCAGCACCGCCGAGAACTATGGCTACACCTTC.

The J gene is TRBJ2-6, the V gene TRBV28, with 11 nucleotides matching TRBD2. The CDR3 extends over 20 amino acids. The junction had 17 bases not matched to a gene; V was cut back by 6 bases and J by 4 bases. The germline V gene encodes CDR1 MDHEN and CDR2 SYDVKM. This CDR3 is CASSPLLFSGGAWGANVLTF. The CDR3, as DNA: TGTGCCAGCAGCCCCCTTCTCTTTAGCGGGGGGGCCTGGGGGGCCAACGTCCTGACTTTC.

This clonotype was found many times. The CDR3 here is CASSYPLTGDTQYF. CDR3 coding DNA: TGTGCCAGCAGTTACCCCCTTACGGGAGATACGCAGTATTTT. This chain connects TRBV6-6 to TRBJ2-3, with D uncertain. The V end lost 2 bases, the J end lost 5 bases, and 11 bases lay between the germline ends. Germline V gene data show CDR1 as MNHNY and CDR2 as SVGAGI (reference sequence). The CDR3 contains 14 residues.

There are many counts of this clonotype. The chain recombines TRBV20-1 with TRBJ2-3; a weak D match, TRBD1 (5 bases). The CDR3 contains 14 residues. Germline CDR1 reads DFQATT; CDR2 reads SNEGSKA (reference sequence). V lost 6 bases and J 0 bases, leaving 13 bases between the germline ends. CDR3 DNA sequence: TGCAGTGCAACGCAGGGAACTAGCACAGATACGCAGTATTTT. Residues: CSATQGTSTDTQYF.

In this sample, this clonotype turned up many times. One end of the junction varies from germline; a read error may be responsible. This chain uses TRBV5-1 with TRBJ1-3; 10 nucleotides match TRBD1. Looked up from germline, CDR1 is SGHRS and CDR2 is YFSETQ. The CDR3 covers 15 residues. CDR3 residues: CASSLGQGAGNTIYF. CDR3 nucleotide sequence: TGTGCCAGCAGTTTAGGACAGGGGGCTGGAAACACCATATATTTT. Drawing the rest from reference TRBV5-1 and TRBJ1-3, the complete variable domain is KAGVTQTPRYLIKTRGQQVTLSCSPISGHRSVSWYQQTPGQGLQFLFEYFSETQRNKGNFPGRFSGRQFSNSRSEMNVSTLELGDSALYLCASSLGQGAGNTIYFGEGSWLTVV.

CDR3 loop: CASSVVSGKSTDTQYF. DNA for the CDR3: TGTGCCAGCAGCGTAGTCTCGGGGAAGAGCACAGATACGCAGTATTTT. The chain carries TRBV9 and TRBJ2-3; perhaps TRBD2 as D (5 bases). Germline V gives CDR1 SGDLS, CDR2 YYNGEE. V lost 0 bases and J lost 0, with 11 bases in between. The CDR3 is made up of 16 amino acids. Supplemented by reference TRBV9 and TRBJ2-3, the full variable domain reads DSGVTQTPKHLITATGQRVTLRCSPRSGDLSVYWYQQSLDQGLQFLIQYYNGEERAKGNILERFSAQQFPDLHSELNLSSLELGDSALYFCASSVVSGKSTDTQYFGPGTRLTVL.

Many counts were recorded for this clonotype. The chain couples TRBV7-3 to TRBJ2-2; tentative D call: TRBD2 (6 bases). The V gene's germline CDR1 is SGHTA and CDR2 FQGTGA. This CDR3 is 16 amino acids long. Trimming removed 1 base from V and 4 bases from J, with 13 bases in between. CDR3 coding DNA: TGTGCCAGCAGCTTAAGTACGCAGGGAGGCACCGGGGAGCTGTTTTTT. Amino acid sequence: CASSLSTQGGTGELFF.

Ten or more counts support this clonotype. The V gene is TRBV6-5, the J gene TRBJ1-2; D is possibly TRBD1 (5 bases). Germline CDR1 and CDR2: MNHEY and SVGAGI. V lost 6 bases, J lost 8 bases, and 22 bases lay in between. The CDR3 is 15 residues long. The CDR3 sequence is CASRLAGPTAEGYTF. Here the CDR3 DNA reads TGTGCCAGCAGGCTCGCGGGACCGACCGCTGAGGGCTACACCTTC.

The V gene is TRBV6-2 or TRBV6-3, the J gene TRBJ2-5; tentatively, D is TRBD2 (6 bases). The CDR3 is 16 amino acids. Per the germline V gene, CDR1 is MNHEY and CDR2 is SVGEGT. Trimming removed 0 bases from V and 2 bases from J, with 13 bases in between. The chain's CDR3 is CASSYSPAGRQETQYF. In nucleotides, the CDR3 is TGTGCCAGCAGTTACTCTCCAGCGGGTCGTCAAGAGACCCAGTACTTC.

This clonotype was seen repeatedly, ten times or more. The V call is TRBV6-6, the J call TRBJ1-1, with D unresolved. The CDR3 totals 13 residues. Germline loops: CDR1 MNHNY, CDR2 SVGAGI (reference sequence). The V end was cut by 2 bases, the J end by 4 bases, with 8 bases between. The CDR3 coding sequence is TGTGCCAGCAGTTACCCCGATAGCACTGAAGCTTTCTTT. It translates to CASSYPDSTEAFF.

Many counts were recorded for this clonotype. The genes are TRBV5-4 and TRBJ2-1; a possible D gene is TRBD2 (5 bases). The CDR3 consists of 15 residues. Germline V gene sequence: CDR1 SGHNT, CDR2 YYREEE (reference sequence). V was shortened by 6 bases and J by 4 bases, with 17 bases between the two germline ends. Here the CDR3 DNA reads TGTGCCAGCACCCTGGAGGCCAGCAAGTACAATGAGCAGTTCTTC. Its translation: CASTLEASKYNEQFF. The entire variable domain, with the rest obtained from reference TRBV5-4 and TRBJ2-1, is as follows: ETGVTQSPTHLIKTRGQQVTLRCSSQSGHNTVSWYQQALGQGPQFIFQYYREEENGRGNFPPRFSGLQFPNYSSELNVNALELDDSALYLCASTLEASKYNEQFFGPGTRLTVL.

This clonotype was detected many times. The chain has TRBV6-1 and TRBJ1-2; unclear D gene. Per germline, CDR1 MNHNS and CDR2 SASEGT. V was clipped by 5 bases and J by 0 bases, with 13 bases between them. The CDR3 contains 15 residues. CDR3: CASSQQPTPNYGYTF. The DNA of the CDR3 is TGTGCCAGCAGTCAGCAGCCTACACCTAACTATGGCTACACCTTC.

This clonotype was seen ten or more times. The V and J genes are TRBV5-1 and TRBJ2-5, with 9 nucleotides matching TRBD1. V lost 8 bases to trimming and J lost 4 bases; unmatched junction nucleotides: 6. CDR1 and CDR2 (germline): SGHRS, YFSETQ. The CDR3 contains 13 residues. The CDR3 spells CASKKDRGETQYF. In DNA, the CDR3 is TGCGCCAGTAAAAAGGACAGGGGAGAGACCCAGTACTTC.

The rearrangement joins TRBV7-9 to TRBJ2-2; 7 bases map to TRBD2. V gave up 3 bases and J gave up 1 base; unmatched junction bases: 5. The V gene's germline CDR1 is SEHNR and CDR2 FQNEAQ (reference sequence). This CDR3 has 16 residues. CDR3 sequence (DNA): TGTGCCAGCAGCTTTGGTCCGGGGGGGAACACCGGGGAGCTGTTTTTT. Translating gives CASSFGPGGNTGELFF.

At least ten counts were recorded for this clonotype. V gene TRBV2 combines with J gene TRBJ2-5; 8 nucleotides match TRBD2. V gave up 0 bases and J gave up 4 bases; unmatched junction bases: 10. The CDR3 length is 17 residues. Germline values: CDR1 SNHLY, CDR2 FYNNEI. The CDR3 region is CASSEAPGGAGGETQYF. In nucleotides, the CDR3 is TGTGCCAGCAGTGAAGCGCCGGGGGGGGCCGGAGGAGAGACCCAGTACTTC.

At least ten counts were recorded for this clonotype. The gene calls are TRBV7-9 and TRBJ1-2, with TRBD1 matching over 9 bases. Germline CDR1 SEHNR, CDR2 FQNEAQ (reference sequence). This CDR3 has 16 residues. Trimming at V came to 2 bases and at J to 4 bases, leaving 8 bases not matched to a gene. The CDR3, as DNA: TGTGCCAGCAGCTTAACAACACAGGGGGCCGTCTATGGCTACACCTTC. It encodes CASSLTTQGAVYGYTF.

Concerning this clonotype: A read error may be the cause here, since a much bigger clone is one base away. This chain connects TRBV12-3 or TRBV12-4 to TRBJ1-6; D not resolved. The CDR3 is 13 amino acids. V was clipped by 3 bases and J by 9 bases, with 9 bases between them. The CDR3 is CASSFGQVSPLHF. CDR3 nucleotides: TGTGCCAGCAGTTTTGGTCAGGTTTCACCCCTCCACTTT.

This clonotype appeared many times. The chain recombines TRBV27 with TRBJ2-3; 8 nucleotides line up with TRBD2. The CDR3 loop spans 16 amino acids. V shed 6 bases, J shed 0 bases, and the junction held 8 bases outside the gene matches. Germline V gives CDR1 MNHEY, CDR2 SMNVEV (reference sequence). In nucleotides, the CDR3 is TGTGCCAGCAGGCCAGCGGGGGACCGTAGCACAGATACGCAGTATTTT. This translates into CASRPAGDRSTDTQYF.

At least ten counts were recorded for this clonotype. The chain has TRBV19 and TRBJ2-7; D might be TRBD1 (6 bases). The germline gives CDR1 LNHDA, CDR2 SQIVND (reference sequence). V was pared by 9 bases and J by 10 bases, with 10 bases between. This CDR3 contains 9 residues. The CDR3 loop reads CARGDKQYV. As DNA, the CDR3 is TGTGCCAGGGGGGACAAACAGTACGTC.